What follows are 13 T cell receptor beta chains derived from one specimen sequenced in a study of T cell responses to AZD1222 COVID-19 vaccine. Measured with immunoSEQ multiplex PCR; TCRdb has only the in-frame clones, and not every one. The sample lists some 80,000 clones, 70% to 80% occurring once. Here the sequenced sample was peripheral blood, taken 28 days after the second dose of the MenACWY control vaccine. Every receptor here comes from an adult who received the MenACWY meningococcal vaccine as a control.

This chain connects TRBV2 to TRBJ2-7, with 7 bases matching TRBD1. Germline lookup yields CDR1 SNHLY and CDR2 FYNNEI. CDR3 length: 13 residues. The V segment lost 11 bases and the J segment 10 bases; nucleotides outside the gene matches: 17. The CDR3: CASAPSISGGQYF. CDR3 nucleotide sequence: TGTGCCTCAGCACCTTCAATATCAGGGGGACAGTACTTC.

The chain couples TRBV9 to TRBJ2-3, with 9 positions matching TRBD2. Germline V gives CDR1 SGDLS, CDR2 YYNGEE. The CDR3 is 17 residues long. After removal of 0 bases from V and 5 bases from J, the junction contained 10 bases not matched to a gene. The CDR3 reads CASSVGFPSGVGDTQYF. CDR3 sequence (DNA): TGTGCCAGCAGCGTAGGATTTCCTAGCGGGGTCGGAGATACGCAGTATTTT.

V gene TRBV6-5 combines with J gene TRBJ1-5; no clear D gene. V dropped 10 bases and J dropped 5 bases, with 12 bases sitting between them. Germline V gives CDR1 MNHEY, CDR2 SVGAGI. The CDR3 extends over 12 amino acids. The CDR3 nucleotides are TGTGCCACCCACGGGGTTTATCAGCCCCAGCATTTT. Translated, it gives CATHGVYQPQHF.

The chain employs TRBV23-1 and TRBJ1-2, with 11 bases fitting TRBD1. TRBV23-1 is given ORF status, its function remaining uncertain. With V trimmed by 11 bases and J by 4 bases, 12 bases remained unmatched. The CDR3 is 15 amino acids. The CDR3 spells CAVWTGGHLLYGYTF. CDR3 DNA: TGCGCCGTCTGGACAGGGGGCCATTTGCTCTATGGCTACACCTTC.

This clone was detected only once. The CDR3 sequence is CASSVGMGPDTQYF. CDR3 sequence (DNA): TGTGCCAGCAGTGTAGGAATGGGTCCTGATACGCAGTATTTT. The chain employs TRBV2 and TRBJ2-3; no definite D call. Germline V gene sequence: CDR1 SNHLY, CDR2 FYNNEI. The CDR3 totals 14 residues. V was shortened by 4 bases and J by 6 bases, with 14 bases between the two germline ends.

The rearrangement uses TRBV9 and TRBJ1-2; D might be TRBD1 (5 bases). CDR1 and CDR2 from the germline V gene are SGDLS and YYNGEE. The CDR3 covers 17 residues. V shed 4 bases and J shed 4 bases, with 23 bases lying between them. The CDR3, as DNA: TGTGCCAGCAGCTTAGATATTGGGGGGACGCCACTCTATGGCTACACCTTC. Protein sequence: CASSLDIGGTPLYGYTF.

The chain joins TRBV6-5 to TRBJ1-3; D not resolved. Deletions cut 2 bases from V and 0 bases from J, with 2 bases between. The CDR3 is made up of 13 amino acids. CDR1 is MNHEY and CDR2 is SVGAGI in the germline V gene. The CDR3 is CASSYPSGNTIYF. In DNA form, the CDR3 reads TGTGCCAGCAGTTACCCCTCTGGAAACACCATATATTTT.

This clone turned up a few times. The genes are TRBV19 and TRBJ1-5, with a tentative D call TRBD1 (5 bases). Trimming took 5 bases from V and 7 from J, leaving 21 bases between them. This CDR3 contains 16 residues. Germline V gene lookup returns CDR1 LNHDA and CDR2 SQIVND (reference sequence). The CDR3 spells CASSPEGRREGQPQHF. CDR3 DNA sequence: TGTGCCAGTAGTCCAGAGGGGCGCAGGGAGGGCCAGCCCCAGCATTTT.

V gene TRBV20-1 combines with J gene TRBJ2-7, with D unresolved. CDR1 DFQATT and CDR2 SNEGSKA come from the germline V gene (reference sequence). The CDR3 consists of 11 residues. The V and J ends lost 6 bases and 1 base respectively, with 7 bases between them. The CDR3 DNA follows: TGCAGTGCCTTAAGTTCCTACGAGCAGTACTTC. Residues: CSALSSYEQYF.

The chain is built from TRBV19 and TRBJ1-4; 7 positions agree with TRBD1. Germline V CDR1 and CDR2: LNHDA, SQIVND (reference sequence). J lost 8 bases, V lost 9 bases, and 12 bases had no gene match. The CDR3 is 14 amino acids. In nucleotides, the CDR3 is TGTGCCAGCAAAGGACAGGCCGGCTTGGAAAAACTGTTTTTT. Translated: CASKGQAGLEKLFF.

The gene calls are TRBV7-8 and TRBJ1-3; D gene unclear. The CDR3 has 13 residues. Germline V gene lookup returns CDR1 SGHVS and CDR2 FQNEAQ. Trimming took off 8 bases at V and 3 bases at J, with 11 bases between the two ends. The CDR3 sequence is CASSTTDGNTIYF. Written as DNA, the CDR3 is TGTGCCAGCTCGACGACGGATGGAAACACCATATATTTT.

The chain joins TRBV6-2 or TRBV6-3 to TRBJ1-5; TRBD1 might be the D (5 bases). Per the germline V gene, CDR1 is MNHEY and CDR2 is SVGEGT. The CDR3 sequence is 13 residues long. Trimming shortened V by 5 bases and J by 4 bases, and 9 bases separated the two germline ends. CDR3 protein: CASSAQGNQPQHF. CDR3 DNA: TGTGCCAGCAGTGCCCAGGGAAATCAGCCCCAGCATTTT.

This chain links TRBV5-5 with TRBJ1-1; D remains unclear. Germline V gene sequence: CDR1 SGHKS, CDR2 YYEKEE (reference sequence). Trimming took 3 bases from V and 0 from J, leaving 12 bases between them. The CDR3 extends over 15 amino acids. This CDR3 reads CASSSSRQMNTEAFF. Here the CDR3 DNA reads TGTGCCAGCAGCTCGAGTCGGCAAATGAACACTGAAGCTTTCTTT.